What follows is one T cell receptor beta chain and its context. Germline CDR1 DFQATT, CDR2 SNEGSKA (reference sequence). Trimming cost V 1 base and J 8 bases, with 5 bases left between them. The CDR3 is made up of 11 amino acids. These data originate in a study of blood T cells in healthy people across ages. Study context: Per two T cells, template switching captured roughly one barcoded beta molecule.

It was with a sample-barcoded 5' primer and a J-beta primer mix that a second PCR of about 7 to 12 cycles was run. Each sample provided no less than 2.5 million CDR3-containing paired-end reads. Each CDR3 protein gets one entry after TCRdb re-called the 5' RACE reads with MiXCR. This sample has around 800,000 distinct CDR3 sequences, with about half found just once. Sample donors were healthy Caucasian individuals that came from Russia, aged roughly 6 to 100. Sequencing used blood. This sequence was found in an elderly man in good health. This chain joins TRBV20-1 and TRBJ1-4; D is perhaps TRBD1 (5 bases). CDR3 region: CSARGGEKLFF. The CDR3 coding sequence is TGCAGTGCTAGAGGGGGGGAAAAACTGTTTTTT.